This T cell receptor (beta chain) is drawn from a study of T cell responses to AZD1222 COVID-19 vaccine. V lost 4 bases, J lost 9 bases, and 0 bases stayed unmatched. The germline gives CDR1 SNHLY, CDR2 FYNNEI. This CDR3 region has 11 residues. Profiled with immunoSEQ multiplex PCR; TCRdb holds only in-frame clones, not every one. The sample lists about 140,000 clones, 90% seen once, with approximately 3.6% in the top ten. This TCR came from an adult in good health. Material: peripheral blood, obtained on day 0 of AZD1222 vaccination. The V call is TRBV2, the J call TRBJ2-1, with 7 bases fitting TRBD2. CDR3 coding DNA: TGTGCCAGCAGTGGCGGGGGTGAGCAGTTCTTC. Translating gives CASSGGGEQFF.